Shown below are 28 T cell receptor beta chains from a single sample sequenced in a study of cytomegalovirus exposure and HLA in healthy donors. PCR used 60 Vbeta primers and 13 Jbeta primers. Method: immunoSEQ multiplex PCR; TCRdb's copy keeps in-frame clones and lacks some. Of some 130,000 clones listed, around 78% are singletons. The specimen was PBMCs. These receptors were obtained from a man aged 40-49 years in good health and CMV-seronegative.

The CDR3 DNA follows: TGTGCCAGCAGCTTGCTTGGGCAAGCCCACGAAGCTTTCTTT. Its protein product is CASSLLGQAHEAFF. The chain joins TRBV5-6 to TRBJ1-1; no firm D call. The ends were cut back, 1 base at V and 8 bases at J, with 15 bases in the middle. CDR1 and CDR2 from the germline V gene are SGHDT and YYEEEE. CDR3 length equals 14 residues. Full variable domain (rest looked up from reference TRBV5-6 and TRBJ1-1): DAGVTQSPTHLIKTRGQQVTLRCSPKSGHDTVSWYQQALGQGPQFIFQYYEEEERQRGNFPDRFSGHQFPNYSSELNVNALLLGDSALYLCASSLLGQAHEAFFGQGTRLTVV.

The genes are TRBV7-9 and TRBJ1-2; 9 bases align to TRBD1. The V and J ends lost 5 bases and 7 bases, in that order; junction bases with no gene match: 8. The CDR3 has 14 amino acids. Germline V gives CDR1 SEHNR, CDR2 FQNEAQ (reference sequence). The CDR3 DNA sequence: TGTGCCAGCAGCGCAGGGGACAGGGTAGCTGGCTACACCTTC. Translating gives CASSAGDRVAGYTF.

The chain couples TRBV27 to TRBJ1-3, with TRBD1 matching 11 bases. Germline V CDR1 and CDR2: MNHEY, SMNVEV (reference sequence). CDR3 length equals 18 residues. V dropped 0 bases and J dropped 1; count of bases not matched to a gene: 5. The CDR3 is CASSLSGQGATSGNTIYF. For the CDR3, the DNA is TGTGCCAGCAGTTTATCCGGACAGGGGGCAACGTCTGGAAACACCATATATTTT.

This clone was picked up a small number of times. V and J are TRBV2 and TRBJ2-5; D is unclear. Per the germline V gene, CDR1 is SNHLY and CDR2 is FYNNEI. Trimming left V 8 bases short and J 0 bases short, with 4 bases between. The CDR3 has 11 residues. For the CDR3, the DNA is TGTGCCAGCGGCTACCAAGAGACCCAGTACTTC. Its protein is CASGYQETQYF.

The DNA for the CDR3 is TGTGCCAGCAGTCTTAGCGACCGCACAGATACGCAGTATTTT. Its translation is CASSLSDRTDTQYF. The chain couples TRBV28 to TRBJ2-3; a weak D match, TRBD2 (5 bases). V gave up 5 bases and J gave up 1 base, with 10 bases separating them. Germline CDR1 MDHEN, CDR2 SYDVKM. This CDR3 spans 14 amino acids.

V gene TRBV19 combines with J gene TRBJ1-1; a weak D match, TRBD1 (6 bases). Trimming removed 7 bases from V and 4 bases from J, with 13 bases in between. CDR3 length: 13 amino acids. Germline-derived CDR1 and CDR2 are LNHDA and SQIVND (reference sequence). This CDR3 is CASKGGGGTEAFF. The CDR3 coding sequence is TGTGCCAGTAAAGGAGGGGGGGGCACTGAAGCTTTCTTT.

The V gene is TRBV18, the J gene TRBJ2-7; TRBD1 agrees at 11 bases. CDR1 is KGHSH and CDR2 is LQKENI in the germline V gene. Trimming took 3 bases from V and 3 from J; bases not matched to a gene: 4. The CDR3 consists of 15 residues. CDR3 protein: CASSPVGQGGYEQYF. The CDR3 region has the DNA TGTGCCAGCTCACCCGTGGGACAGGGGGGCTACGAGCAGTACTTC. Full variable domain (rest looked up from reference TRBV18 and TRBJ2-7): NAGVMQNPRHLVRRRGQEARLRCSPMKGHSHVYWYRQLPEEGLKFMVYLQKENIIDESGMPKERFSAEFPKEGPSILRIQQVVRGDSAAYFCASSPVGQGGYEQYFGPGTRLTVT.

This chain uses TRBV19 with TRBJ1-1; 9 bases are a match to TRBD1. The CDR3 spans 13 residues. V shed 6 bases and J 4 bases; nucleotides not matched to a gene: 3. Germline loops: CDR1 LNHDA, CDR2 SQIVND (reference sequence). Written as DNA, the CDR3 is TGTGCCAGTAGCCAGACAGGGGGCACTGAAGCTTTCTTT. Translation gives CASSQTGGTEAFF.

The genes are TRBV9 and TRBJ2-5; 12 nucleotides match TRBD1. This CDR3 comprises 15 residues. Germline lookup yields CDR1 SGDLS and CDR2 YYNGEE. The trim removed 0 bases at V and 7 bases at J, leaving 4 bases unmatched. DNA for the CDR3: TGTGCCAGCAGCGTAGGGGACAGGGGGCGGGGGACCCAGTACTTC. Encoded protein: CASSVGDRGRGTQYF.

This clone was observed a few times. This chain joins TRBV7-4 and TRBJ1-5; 8 nucleotides line up with TRBD1. The CDR3 loop spans 18 amino acids. Germline-derived CDR1 and CDR2 are SGHVT and SQSDAQ. The J segment lost 2 bases and the V segment lost 4 bases, leaving 13 bases of the junction unmatched. DNA for the CDR3: TGTGCCAGCAGCTACTCCAGGGGGCCAAGTCTTTGCAATCAGCCCCAGCATTTT. Translated, it gives CASSYSRGPSLCNQPQHF.

The rearrangement links TRBV27 to TRBJ1-6; 11 nucleotides line up with TRBD1. The CDR3 length is 14 residues. V lost 5 bases, J lost 7 bases, and 1 base stayed unmatched. Germline CDR1 and CDR2: MNHEY and SMNVEV (reference sequence). This CDR3 reads CASSRDRGNSPLHF. CDR3 DNA: TGTGCCAGCAGTCGGGACAGGGGGAATTCACCCCTCCACTTT.

V usage is TRBV5-1 and J usage is TRBJ2-7, with 8 bases matching TRBD1. After removal of 3 bases from V and 0 bases from J, the junction contained 5 bases not matched to a gene. Germline CDR1 SGHRS, CDR2 YFSETQ. The CDR3 extends over 15 amino acids. CDR3 DNA sequence: TGCGCCAGCAGCTCGTTACAGGGGGTCTCCTACGAGCAGTACTTC. Residues: CASSSLQGVSYEQYF.

The V gene is TRBV9, the J gene TRBJ2-7; 7 nucleotides align to TRBD1. The CDR3 totals 14 residues. In germline, CDR1 is SGDLS, CDR2 YYNGEE. J lost 3 bases, V lost 0 bases, and 3 bases had no gene match. Here the CDR3 DNA reads TGTGCCAGCAGCGTAGGTACAGGGGACTACGAGCAGTACTTC. The encoded protein is CASSVGTGDYEQYF.

J is TRBJ2-7 and V is TRBV30; D is possibly TRBD2 (5 bases). Trimming removed 0 bases at V and 2 bases at J, with 8 bases between. The CDR3 has 13 amino acids. CDR1 and CDR2 from the germline V gene are GTSNPN and SVGIG (reference sequence). The CDR3 DNA reads TGTGCCTGGAGTGTATACGGGACCTACGAGCAGTACTTC. This encodes CAWSVYGTYEQYF. The full variable domain, with the rest looked up from reference TRBV30 and TRBJ2-7, is SQTIHQWPATLVQPVGSPLSLECTVEGTSNPNLYWYRQAAGRGLQLLFYSVGIGQISSEVPQNLSASRPQDRQFILSSKKLLLSDSGFYLCAWSVYGTYEQYFGPGTRLTVT.

The J gene is TRBJ2-1, the V gene TRBV7-2, with D tentatively TRBD2 (6 bases). Trimming pared 1 base from V and 8 bases from J, leaving 18 bases between. Germline-derived CDR1 and CDR2 are SGHTA and FQGNSA. The CDR3 covers 16 residues. CDR3 region: CASSLGGLTSSDEQFF. The CDR3, as DNA: TGTGCCAGCAGCTTAGGAGGCCTCACTAGCAGCGATGAGCAGTTCTTC.

This rearrangement joins TRBV7-3 to TRBJ1-1; D unclear. V lost 3 bases and J 2 bases, leaving 7 bases between the germline ends. The CDR3 length is 13 residues. Germline assignment: CDR1 SGHTA and CDR2 FQGTGA. CDR3 residues: CASSFRHNTEAFF. CDR3 bases: TGTGCCAGCAGCTTTCGACACAACACTGAAGCTTTCTTT.

This clone was counted a single time. The chain couples TRBV15 to TRBJ2-7; tentatively, D is TRBD2 (5 bases). V was clipped by 9 bases and J by 0 bases, with 12 bases between them. Germline CDR1 LNHNV, CDR2 YYDKDF (reference sequence). This CDR3 spans 13 amino acids. The CDR3 coding sequence is TGTGCCACGGCGGGCGGCCGCTCCTACGAGCAGTACTTC. It codes for CATAGGRSYEQYF.

Remarks on this clone: Compared with germline, one end of the junction differs, possibly owing to a read error. This sequence joins TRBV7-9 and TRBJ2-2; 9 bases align to TRBD1. The CDR3 is 16 amino acids. The germline gives CDR1 SEHNR, CDR2 FQNEAQ (reference sequence). The CDR3 DNA sequence: TGTTCCAGCAGACCAGACGAGACAGGGGGGACCGGGGAGCTGTTTTTT. Its translation is CSSRPDETGGTGELFF.

Here the CDR3 reads CASSETSGRGGGELFF. The CDR3 DNA reads as TGTGCCAGCAGTGAAACCAGCGGGAGGGGCGGCGGGGAGCTGTTTTTT. The chain employs TRBV2 and TRBJ2-2; 10 positions match TRBD2. J was trimmed by 7 bases and V by 2 bases; bases with no gene match: 7. The CDR3 length is 16 residues. Germline CDR1 is SNHLY and CDR2 is FYNNEI.

The chain joins TRBV10-3 to TRBJ2-7, with D possibly TRBD2 on 6 matching bases. Trimming cost V 5 bases and J 6 bases, with 17 bases left between them. CDR3 length: 14 amino acids. Germline V CDR1 and CDR2: ENHRY, SYGVKD. The CDR3 loop is CAISFSGSGSEQYF. The CDR3 nucleotides read TGTGCCATCAGTTTCTCCGGGAGCGGGTCCGAGCAGTACTTC.

V and J are TRBV25-1 and TRBJ2-7; a possible D gene is TRBD2 (5 bases). Looked up from germline, CDR1 is MGHDK and CDR2 is SYGVNS. Trimming cost V 3 bases and J 3 bases, with 15 bases left between them. The CDR3 totals 15 residues. The CDR3 reads CASSDGGQGGYEQYF. DNA for the CDR3: TGTGCCAGCAGTGACGGCGGTCAAGGAGGCTACGAGCAGTACTTC.

V gene TRBV27 combines with J gene TRBJ2-1; D perhaps matches TRBD2 (6 bases). Germline assignment: CDR1 MNHEY and CDR2 SMNVEV (reference sequence). The ends were cut back, 5 bases at V and 4 bases at J, with 12 bases in the middle. CDR3 size: 14 residues. The CDR3 region is CASSRDSSYNEQFF. DNA of the CDR3: TGTGCCAGCAGTCGGGACTCCTCTTACAATGAGCAGTTCTTC.

The CDR3, as DNA: TGTGCCAGCAGCTTGCGGGTGTCAGGTGGCTACACCTTC. Protein: CASSLRVSGGYTF. The rearrangement joins TRBV7-3 to TRBJ1-2; D is undetermined. V was pared by 3 bases and J by 7 bases, with 12 bases between. The CDR3 extends over 13 amino acids. Germline V lookup: CDR1 SGHTA, CDR2 FQGTGA.

The chain has TRBV19 and TRBJ1-5; D may be TRBD1 (5 bases). Germline V lookup: CDR1 LNHDA, CDR2 SQIVND (reference sequence). The length of the CDR3 is 14 residues. The ends were cut back, 2 bases at V and 4 bases at J, with 9 bases in the middle. The chain's CDR3 is CASSIQGQNQPQHF. The CDR3 DNA follows: TGTGCCAGTAGTATACAGGGTCAAAATCAGCCCCAGCATTTT.

The chain recombines TRBV6-1 with TRBJ1-1; weak D call: TRBD1 (5 bases). Germline V lookup: CDR1 MNHNS, CDR2 SASEGT. The CDR3 is 13 residues long. The V and J ends lost 3 bases and 4 bases respectively, with 9 bases between them. The CDR3 loop reads CASSDQGGTEAFF. CDR3 DNA: TGTGCCAGCAGTGATCAGGGAGGCACTGAAGCTTTCTTT.

This chain joins TRBV9 and TRBJ2-7; 9 nucleotides align to TRBD1. The trim removed 4 bases at V and 6 bases at J, leaving 14 bases unmatched. CDR1 and CDR2 (germline): SGDLS, YYNGEE. This CDR3 contains 16 residues. This chain's CDR3 is CASSPRTGAGFGEQYF. The CDR3 DNA sequence: TGTGCCAGCAGCCCTCGGACAGGGGCGGGATTCGGCGAGCAGTACTTC.

The rearrangement links TRBV19 to TRBJ1-1; unclear D gene. V lost 3 bases and J 0 bases, leaving 5 bases between the germline ends. CDR1 is LNHDA, CDR2 SQIVND, per germline (reference sequence). The CDR3 is 13 residues long. In nucleotides, the CDR3 is TGTGCCAGTAGTATTGGAGTGAACACTGAAGCTTTCTTT. Its translation is CASSIGVNTEAFF.

This sequence joins TRBV19 and TRBJ2-5; 8 nucleotides line up with TRBD2. Unmatched junction bases numbered 6, after V lost 1 base and J lost 5 bases. The CDR3 extends over 15 amino acids. Germline-derived CDR1 and CDR2 are LNHDA and SQIVND (reference sequence). The chain's CDR3 is CASSIGSSGSETQYF. CDR3 DNA sequence: TGTGCCAGTAGTATAGGGTCCAGCGGGAGTGAGACCCAGTACTTC.